This T cell receptor beta chain was sequenced for a study of blood T cell repertoires in COVID-19. Whole-study context: There were acute and convalescent COVID-19 samples, and they came from the United States, Italy and Spain. Sample material is recorded as cDNA or gDNA derived from T cells, B-cell-depleted T cells, or PBMCs.

CDR3 length equals 15 residues. Trimming at V came to 2 bases and at J to 7 bases, leaving 6 bases not matched to a gene. CDR1 and CDR2 (germline): MNHEY, SVGAGI. Only in-frame clones appear in the TCRdb table, and some are missing; sequencing was by immunoSEQ multiplex PCR. The profile shows some 260,000 clones, 75% to 90% of them singletons. Seattle's cohort entered during active infection and was followed longitudinally. The sequence came from a woman aged 65 to 85 with COVID-19, enrolled during active disease. Sequences were obtained from peripheral blood. The chain is built from TRBV6-5 and TRBJ2-1, with TRBD2 matching 9 bases. The CDR3 sequence is CASSYGLAGTNEQFF. For the CDR3, the DNA is TGTGCCAGCAGTTACGGGCTAGCGGGAACGAATGAGCAGTTCTTC.